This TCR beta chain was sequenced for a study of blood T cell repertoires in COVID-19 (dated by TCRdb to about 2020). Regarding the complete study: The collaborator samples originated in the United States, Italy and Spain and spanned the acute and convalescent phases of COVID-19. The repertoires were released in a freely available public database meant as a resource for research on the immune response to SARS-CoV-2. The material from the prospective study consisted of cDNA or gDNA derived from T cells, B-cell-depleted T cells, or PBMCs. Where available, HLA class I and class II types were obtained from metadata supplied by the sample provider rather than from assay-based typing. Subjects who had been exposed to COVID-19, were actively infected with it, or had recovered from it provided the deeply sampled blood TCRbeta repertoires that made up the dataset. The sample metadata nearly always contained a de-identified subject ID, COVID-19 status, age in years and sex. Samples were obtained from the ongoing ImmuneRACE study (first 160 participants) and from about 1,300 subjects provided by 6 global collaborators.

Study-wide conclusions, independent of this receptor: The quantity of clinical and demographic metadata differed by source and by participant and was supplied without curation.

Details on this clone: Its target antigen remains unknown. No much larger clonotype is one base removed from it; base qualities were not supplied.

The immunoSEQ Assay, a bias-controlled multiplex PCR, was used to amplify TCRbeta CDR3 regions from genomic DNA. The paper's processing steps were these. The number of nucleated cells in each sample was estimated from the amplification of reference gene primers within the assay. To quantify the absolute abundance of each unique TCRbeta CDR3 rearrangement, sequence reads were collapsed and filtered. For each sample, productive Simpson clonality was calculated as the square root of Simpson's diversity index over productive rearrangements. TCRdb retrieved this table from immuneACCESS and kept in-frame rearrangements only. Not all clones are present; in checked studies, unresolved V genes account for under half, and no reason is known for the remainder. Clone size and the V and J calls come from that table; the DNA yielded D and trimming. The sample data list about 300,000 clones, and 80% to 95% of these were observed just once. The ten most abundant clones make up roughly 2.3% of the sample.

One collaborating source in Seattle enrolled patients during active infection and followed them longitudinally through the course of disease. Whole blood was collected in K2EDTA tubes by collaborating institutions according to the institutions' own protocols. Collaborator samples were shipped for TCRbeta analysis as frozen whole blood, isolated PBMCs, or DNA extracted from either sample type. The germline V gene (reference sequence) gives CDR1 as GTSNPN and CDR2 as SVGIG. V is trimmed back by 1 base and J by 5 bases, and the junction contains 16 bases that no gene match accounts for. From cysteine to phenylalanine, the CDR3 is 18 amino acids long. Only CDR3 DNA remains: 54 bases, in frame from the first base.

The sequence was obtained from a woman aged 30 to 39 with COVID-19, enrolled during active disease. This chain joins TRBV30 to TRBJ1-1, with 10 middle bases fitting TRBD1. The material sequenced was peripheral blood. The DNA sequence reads TGTGCCTGGAGTGCCTGGACAGGGGGAAGTTTTCGTCTAACTGAAGCTTTCTTT. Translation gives CAWSAWTGGSFRLTEAFF.